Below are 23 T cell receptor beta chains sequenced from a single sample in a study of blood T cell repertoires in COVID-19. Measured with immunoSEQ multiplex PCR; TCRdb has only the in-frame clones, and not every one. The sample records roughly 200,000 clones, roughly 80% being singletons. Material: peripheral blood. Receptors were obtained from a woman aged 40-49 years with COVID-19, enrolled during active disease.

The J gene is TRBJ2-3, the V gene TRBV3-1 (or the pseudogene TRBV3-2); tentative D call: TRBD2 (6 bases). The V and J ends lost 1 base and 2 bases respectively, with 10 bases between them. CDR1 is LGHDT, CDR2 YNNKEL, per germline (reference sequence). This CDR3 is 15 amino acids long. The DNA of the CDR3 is TGTGCCAGCAGCCAAGTGGGACTTTCCACAGATACGCAGTATTTT. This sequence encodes CASSQVGLSTDTQYF.

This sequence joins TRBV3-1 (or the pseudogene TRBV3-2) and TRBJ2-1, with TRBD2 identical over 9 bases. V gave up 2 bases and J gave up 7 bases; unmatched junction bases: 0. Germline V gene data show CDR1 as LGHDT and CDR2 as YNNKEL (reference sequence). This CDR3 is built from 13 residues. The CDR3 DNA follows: TGTGCCAGCAGCCAACTAGCGGGGAATGAGCAGTTCTTC. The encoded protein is CASSQLAGNEQFF.

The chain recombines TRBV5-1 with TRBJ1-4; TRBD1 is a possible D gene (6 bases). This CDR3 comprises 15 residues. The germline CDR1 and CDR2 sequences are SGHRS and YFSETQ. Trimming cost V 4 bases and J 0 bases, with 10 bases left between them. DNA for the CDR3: TGCGCCAGCAGCGTTACAGGGACAACTAATGAAAAACTGTTTTTT. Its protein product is CASSVTGTTNEKLFF.

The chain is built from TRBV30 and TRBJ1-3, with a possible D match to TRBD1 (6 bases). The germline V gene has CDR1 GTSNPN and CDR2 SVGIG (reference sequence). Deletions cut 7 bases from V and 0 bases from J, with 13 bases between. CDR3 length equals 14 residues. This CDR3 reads CASLTGNSGNTIYF. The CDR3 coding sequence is TGTGCCTCGCTGACAGGCAACTCTGGAAACACCATATATTTT.

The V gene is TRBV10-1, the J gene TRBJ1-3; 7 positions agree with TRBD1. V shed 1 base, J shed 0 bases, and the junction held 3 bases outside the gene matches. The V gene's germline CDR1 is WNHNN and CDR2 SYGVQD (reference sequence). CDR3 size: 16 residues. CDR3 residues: CASSELTGISGNTIYF. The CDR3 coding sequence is TGCGCCAGCAGTGAGTTGACAGGGATCTCTGGAAACACCATATATTTT.

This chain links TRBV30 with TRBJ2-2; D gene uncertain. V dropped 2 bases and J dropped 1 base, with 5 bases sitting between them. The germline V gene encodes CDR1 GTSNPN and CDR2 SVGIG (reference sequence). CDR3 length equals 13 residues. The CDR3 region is CAWSPLNTGELFF. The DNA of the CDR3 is TGTGCCTGGAGTCCCTTGAACACCGGGGAGCTGTTTTTT. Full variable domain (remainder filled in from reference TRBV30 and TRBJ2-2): SQTIHQWPATLVQPVGSPLSLECTVEGTSNPNLYWYRQAAGRGLQLLFYSVGIGQISSEVPQNLSASRPQDRQFILSSKKLLLSDSGFYLCAWSPLNTGELFFGEGSRLTVL.

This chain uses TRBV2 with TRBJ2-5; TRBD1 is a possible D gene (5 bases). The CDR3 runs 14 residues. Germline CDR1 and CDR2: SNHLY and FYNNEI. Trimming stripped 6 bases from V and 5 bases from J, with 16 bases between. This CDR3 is CASRDMQGMETQYF. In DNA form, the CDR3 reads TGTGCCAGCAGGGACATGCAGGGAATGGAGACCCAGTACTTC. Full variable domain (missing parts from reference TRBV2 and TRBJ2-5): EPEVTQTPSHQVTQMGQEVILRCVPISNHLYFYWYRQILGQKVEFLVSFYNNEISEKSEIFDDQFSVERPDGSNFTLKIRSTKLEDSAMYFCASRDMQGMETQYFGPGTRLLVL.

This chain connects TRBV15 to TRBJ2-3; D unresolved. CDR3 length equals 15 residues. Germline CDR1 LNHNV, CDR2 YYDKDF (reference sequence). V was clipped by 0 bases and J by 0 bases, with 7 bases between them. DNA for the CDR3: TGTGCCACCAGCAGAGAAAGAACTAGCACAGATACGCAGTATTTT. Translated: CATSRERTSTDTQYF.

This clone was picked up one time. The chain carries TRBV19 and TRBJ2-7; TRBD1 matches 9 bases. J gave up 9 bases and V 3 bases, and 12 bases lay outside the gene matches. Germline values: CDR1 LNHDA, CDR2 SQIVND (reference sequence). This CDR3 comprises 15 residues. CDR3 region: CASSMSGQGITRQYF. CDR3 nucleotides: TGTGCCAGTAGTATGTCCGGACAGGGGATTACGAGGCAGTACTTC.

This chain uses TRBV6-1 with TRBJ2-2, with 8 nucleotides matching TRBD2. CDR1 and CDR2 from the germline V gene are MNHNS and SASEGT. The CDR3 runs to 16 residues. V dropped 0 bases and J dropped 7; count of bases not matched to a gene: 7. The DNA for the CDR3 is TGTGCCAGCAGTGAAGCGAGCGGGAGCTGGGTCGGGGAGCTGTTTTTT. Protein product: CASSEASGSWVGELFF.

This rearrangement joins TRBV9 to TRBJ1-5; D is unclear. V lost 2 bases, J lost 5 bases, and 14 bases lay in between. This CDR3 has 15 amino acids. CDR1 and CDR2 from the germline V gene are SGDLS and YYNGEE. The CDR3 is CASSVSGGLDQPQHF. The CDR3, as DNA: TGTGCCAGCAGCGTCTCGGGAGGGCTGGATCAGCCCCAGCATTTT.

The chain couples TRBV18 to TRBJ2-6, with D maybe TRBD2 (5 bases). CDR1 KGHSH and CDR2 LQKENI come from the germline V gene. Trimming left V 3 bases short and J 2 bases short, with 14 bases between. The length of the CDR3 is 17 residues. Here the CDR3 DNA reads TGTGCCAGCTCACCCAGGCGGGCTGACACTGGGGCCAACGTCCTGACTTTC. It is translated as CASSPRRADTGANVLTF.

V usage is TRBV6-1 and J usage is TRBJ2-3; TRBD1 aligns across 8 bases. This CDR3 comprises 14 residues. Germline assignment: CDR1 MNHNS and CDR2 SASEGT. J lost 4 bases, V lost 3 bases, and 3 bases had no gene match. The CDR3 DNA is TGTGCCAGCAGTGAGGACAGGGTTTCAGATACGCAGTATTTT. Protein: CASSEDRVSDTQYF.

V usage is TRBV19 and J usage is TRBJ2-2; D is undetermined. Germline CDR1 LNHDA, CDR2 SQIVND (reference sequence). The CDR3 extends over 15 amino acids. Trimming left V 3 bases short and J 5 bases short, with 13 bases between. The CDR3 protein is CASSILGVRTGELFF. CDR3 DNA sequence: TGTGCCAGTAGTATCTTAGGAGTCCGTACCGGGGAGCTGTTTTTT. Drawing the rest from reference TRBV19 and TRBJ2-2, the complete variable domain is DGGITQSPKYLFRKEGQNVTLSCEQNLNHDAMYWYRQDPGQGLRLIYYSQIVNDFQKGDIAEGYSVSREKKESFPLTVTSAQKNPTAFYLCASSILGVRTGELFFGEGSRLTVL.

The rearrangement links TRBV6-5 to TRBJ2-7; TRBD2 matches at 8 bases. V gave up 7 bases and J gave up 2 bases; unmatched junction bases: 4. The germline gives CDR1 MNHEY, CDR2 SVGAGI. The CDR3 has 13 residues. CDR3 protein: CASTTSVTYEQYF. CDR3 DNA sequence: TGTGCCAGCACGACTAGCGTTACCTACGAGCAGTACTTC.

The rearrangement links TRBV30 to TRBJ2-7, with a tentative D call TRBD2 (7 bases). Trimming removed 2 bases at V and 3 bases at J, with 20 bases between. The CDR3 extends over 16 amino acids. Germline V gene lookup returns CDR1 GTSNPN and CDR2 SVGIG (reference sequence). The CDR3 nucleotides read TGTGCCTGGAGTCTAGGGGGAGGGCCGAGATACTACGAGCAGTACTTC. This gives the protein CAWSLGGGPRYYEQYF.

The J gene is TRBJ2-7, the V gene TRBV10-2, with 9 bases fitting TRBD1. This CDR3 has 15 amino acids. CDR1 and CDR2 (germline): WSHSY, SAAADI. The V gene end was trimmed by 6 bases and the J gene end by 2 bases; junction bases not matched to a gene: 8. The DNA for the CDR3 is TGCGCCAGCAGGGCCGGGACAGGGAGGGCCTACGAGCAGTACTTC. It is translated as CASRAGTGRAYEQYF.

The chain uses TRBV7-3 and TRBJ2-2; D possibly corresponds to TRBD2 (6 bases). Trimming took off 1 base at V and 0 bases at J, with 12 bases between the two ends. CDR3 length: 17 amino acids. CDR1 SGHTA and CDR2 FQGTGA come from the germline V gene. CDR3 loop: CASSLNSLAANTGELFF. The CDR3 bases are TGTGCCAGCAGCTTAAACTCCTTAGCGGCGAACACCGGGGAGCTGTTTTTT.

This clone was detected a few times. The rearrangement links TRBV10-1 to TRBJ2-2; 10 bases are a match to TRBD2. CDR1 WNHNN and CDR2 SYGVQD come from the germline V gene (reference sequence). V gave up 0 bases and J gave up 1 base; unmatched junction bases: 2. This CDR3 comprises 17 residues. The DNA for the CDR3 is TGCGCCAGCAGTGAGTCCAGGACTAGCGGGAACACCGGGGAGCTGTTTTTT. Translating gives CASSESRTSGNTGELFF.

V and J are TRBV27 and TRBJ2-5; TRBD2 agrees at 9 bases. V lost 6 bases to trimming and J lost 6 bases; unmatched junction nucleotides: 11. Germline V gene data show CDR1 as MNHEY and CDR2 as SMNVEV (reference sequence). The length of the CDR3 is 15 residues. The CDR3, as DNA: TGTGCCAGCAGCCAAGGCTTAGCGGGGGTAAAGACCCAGTACTTC. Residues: CASSQGLAGVKTQYF.

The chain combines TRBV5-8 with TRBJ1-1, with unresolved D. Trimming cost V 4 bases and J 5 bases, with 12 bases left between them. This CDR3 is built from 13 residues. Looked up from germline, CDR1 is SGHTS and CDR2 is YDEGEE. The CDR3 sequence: CASSGRPNTEAFF. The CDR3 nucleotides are TGTGCCAGCAGCGGGAGGCCAAATACTGAAGCTTTCTTT.

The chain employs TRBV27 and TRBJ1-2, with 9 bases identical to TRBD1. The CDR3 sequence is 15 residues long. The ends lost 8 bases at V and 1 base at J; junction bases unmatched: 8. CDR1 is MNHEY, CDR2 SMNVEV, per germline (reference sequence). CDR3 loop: CASVATGGVNYGYTF. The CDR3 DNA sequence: TGTGCCAGCGTAGCGACAGGGGGTGTTAACTATGGCTACACCTTC.

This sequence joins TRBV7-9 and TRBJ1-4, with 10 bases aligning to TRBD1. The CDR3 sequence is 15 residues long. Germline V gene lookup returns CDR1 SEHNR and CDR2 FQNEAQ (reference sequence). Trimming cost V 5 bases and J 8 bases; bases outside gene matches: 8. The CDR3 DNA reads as TGTGCCAGCAGCGGCTCGACAGGGGGCGGAGAAAAACTGTTTTTT. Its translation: CASSGSTGGGEKLFF.